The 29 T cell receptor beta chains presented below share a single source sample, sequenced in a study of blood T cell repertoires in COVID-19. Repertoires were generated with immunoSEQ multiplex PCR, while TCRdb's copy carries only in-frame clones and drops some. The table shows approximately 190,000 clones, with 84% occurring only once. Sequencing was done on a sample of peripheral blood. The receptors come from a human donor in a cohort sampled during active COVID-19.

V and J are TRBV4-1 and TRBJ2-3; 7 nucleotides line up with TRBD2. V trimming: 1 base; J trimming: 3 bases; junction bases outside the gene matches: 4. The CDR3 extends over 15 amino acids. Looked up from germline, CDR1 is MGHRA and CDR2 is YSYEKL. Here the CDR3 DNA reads TGCGCCAGCAGCCAAGGGGCGGGGGTGACAGATACGCAGTATTTT. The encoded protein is CASSQGAGVTDTQYF.

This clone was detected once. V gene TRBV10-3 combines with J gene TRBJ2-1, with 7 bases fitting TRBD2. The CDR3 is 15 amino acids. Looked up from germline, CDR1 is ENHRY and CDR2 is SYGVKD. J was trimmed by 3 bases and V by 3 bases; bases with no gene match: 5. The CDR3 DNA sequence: TGTGCCATCAGTGAATCGCGGGAGCGCTACAATGAGCAGTTCTTC. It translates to CAISESRERYNEQFF.

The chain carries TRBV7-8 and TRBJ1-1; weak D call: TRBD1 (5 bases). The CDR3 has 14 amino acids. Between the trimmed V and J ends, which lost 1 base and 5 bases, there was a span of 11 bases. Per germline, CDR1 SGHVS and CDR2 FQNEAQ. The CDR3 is CASSLGLQGTEAFF. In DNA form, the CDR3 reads TGTGCCAGCAGCTTAGGGTTGCAGGGAACTGAAGCTTTCTTT.

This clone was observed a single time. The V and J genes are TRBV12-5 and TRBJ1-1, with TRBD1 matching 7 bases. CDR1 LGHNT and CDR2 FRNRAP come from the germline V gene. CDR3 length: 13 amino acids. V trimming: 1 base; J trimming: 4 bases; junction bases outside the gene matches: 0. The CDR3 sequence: CASGLAGGTEAFF. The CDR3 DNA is TGTGCTAGTGGTTTGGCAGGGGGCACTGAAGCTTTCTTT.

The CDR3 DNA is TGTGCCAGCAGCTTAGCGGACGCAGACAACCTCGGAGGTGAGCAGTTCTTC. Translating it yields CASSLADADNLGGEQFF. The rearrangement uses TRBV7-8 and TRBJ2-1; the D gene is possibly TRBD2 (5 bases). The CDR3 loop spans 17 amino acids. Germline loops: CDR1 SGHVS, CDR2 FQNEAQ. V shed 0 bases and J shed 9 bases, with 21 bases lying between them. Drawing the rest from reference TRBV7-8 and TRBJ2-1, the complete variable domain is GAGVSQSPRYKVAKRGQDVALRCDPISGHVSLFWYQQALGQGPEFLTYFQNEAQLDKSGLPSDRFFAERPEGSVSTLKIQRTQQEDSAVYLCASSLADADNLGGEQFFGPGTRLTVL.

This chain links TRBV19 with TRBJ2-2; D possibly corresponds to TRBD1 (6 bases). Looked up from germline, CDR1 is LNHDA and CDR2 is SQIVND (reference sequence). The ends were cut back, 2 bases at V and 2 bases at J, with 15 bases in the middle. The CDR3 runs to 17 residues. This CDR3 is CASSIHAGTLNTGELFF. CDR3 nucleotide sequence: TGTGCCAGTAGTATACACGCCGGGACACTTAACACCGGGGAGCTGTTTTTT.

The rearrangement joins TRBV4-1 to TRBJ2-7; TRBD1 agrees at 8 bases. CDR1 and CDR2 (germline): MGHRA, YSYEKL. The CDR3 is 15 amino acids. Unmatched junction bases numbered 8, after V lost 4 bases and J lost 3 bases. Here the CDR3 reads CASSLYPGQDYEQYV. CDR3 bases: TGCGCCAGCAGCCTATACCCGGGACAGGACTACGAGCAGTACGTC.

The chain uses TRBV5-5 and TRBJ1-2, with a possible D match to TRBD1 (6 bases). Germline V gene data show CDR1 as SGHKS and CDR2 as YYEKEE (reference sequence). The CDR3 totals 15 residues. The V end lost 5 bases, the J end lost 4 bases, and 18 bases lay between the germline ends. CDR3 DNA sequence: TGTGCCAGCAGATATAGCACAGGGAGTATCTATGGCTACACCTTC. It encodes CASRYSTGSIYGYTF.

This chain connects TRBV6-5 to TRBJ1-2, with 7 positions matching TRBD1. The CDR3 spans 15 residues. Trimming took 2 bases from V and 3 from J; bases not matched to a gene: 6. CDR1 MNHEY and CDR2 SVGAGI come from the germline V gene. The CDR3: CASSYGRGTDYGYTF. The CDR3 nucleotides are TGTGCCAGCAGTTACGGGCGCGGGACAGACTATGGCTACACCTTC.

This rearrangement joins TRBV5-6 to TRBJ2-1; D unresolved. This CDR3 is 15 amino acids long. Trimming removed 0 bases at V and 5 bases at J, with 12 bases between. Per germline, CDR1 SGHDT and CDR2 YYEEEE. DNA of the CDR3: TGTGCCAGCAGCTTGGCCGTTGGCGGCCACAATGAGCAGTTCTTC. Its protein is CASSLAVGGHNEQFF.

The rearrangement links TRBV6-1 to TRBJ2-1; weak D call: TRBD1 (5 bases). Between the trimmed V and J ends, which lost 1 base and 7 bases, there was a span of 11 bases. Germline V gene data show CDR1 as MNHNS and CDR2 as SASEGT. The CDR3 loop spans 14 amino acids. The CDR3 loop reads CASSEGRAGNEQFF. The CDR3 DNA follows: TGTGCCAGCAGTGAAGGAAGGGCAGGGAATGAGCAGTTCTTC.

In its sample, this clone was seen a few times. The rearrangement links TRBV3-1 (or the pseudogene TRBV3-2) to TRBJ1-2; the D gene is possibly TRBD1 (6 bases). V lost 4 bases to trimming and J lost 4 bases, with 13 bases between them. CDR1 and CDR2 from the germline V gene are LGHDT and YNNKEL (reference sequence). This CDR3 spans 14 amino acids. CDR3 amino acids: CASSPRQATYGYTF. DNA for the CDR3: TGTGCCAGCAGCCCCAGACAGGCTACCTATGGCTACACCTTC.

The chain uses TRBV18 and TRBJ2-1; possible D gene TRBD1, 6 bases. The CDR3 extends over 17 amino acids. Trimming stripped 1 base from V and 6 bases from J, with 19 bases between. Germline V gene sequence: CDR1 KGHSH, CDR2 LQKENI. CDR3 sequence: CASSPRFKQGHINEQFF. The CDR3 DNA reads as TGTGCCAGCTCACCACGTTTCAAACAGGGACATATCAATGAGCAGTTCTTC.

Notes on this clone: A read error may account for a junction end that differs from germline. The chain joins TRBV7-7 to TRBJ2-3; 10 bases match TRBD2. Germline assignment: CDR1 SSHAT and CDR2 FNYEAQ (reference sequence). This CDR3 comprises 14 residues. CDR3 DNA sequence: TGTGCTAGCAGCTCGGGACTAGCGACAGATACGCAGTATTTT. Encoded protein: CASSSGLATDTQYF.

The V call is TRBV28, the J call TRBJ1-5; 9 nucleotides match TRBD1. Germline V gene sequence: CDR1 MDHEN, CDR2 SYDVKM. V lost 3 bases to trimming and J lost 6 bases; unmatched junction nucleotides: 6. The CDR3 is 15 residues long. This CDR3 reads CASSFVTGGFQPQHF. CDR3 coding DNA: TGTGCCAGCAGTTTCGTGACAGGGGGGTTTCAGCCCCAGCATTTT. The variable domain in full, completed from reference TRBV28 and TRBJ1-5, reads DVKVTQSSRYLVKRTGEKVFLECVQDMDHENMFWYRQDPGLGLRLIYFSYDVKMKEKGDIPEGYSVSREKKERFSLILESASTNQTSMYLCASSFVTGGFQPQHFGDGTRLSIL.

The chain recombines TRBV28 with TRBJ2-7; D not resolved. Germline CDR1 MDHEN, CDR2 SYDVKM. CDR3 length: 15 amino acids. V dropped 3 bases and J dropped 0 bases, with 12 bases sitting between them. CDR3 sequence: CASSLVNSGSYEQYF. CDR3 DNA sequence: TGTGCCAGCAGTTTGGTGAACAGTGGCTCCTACGAGCAGTACTTC. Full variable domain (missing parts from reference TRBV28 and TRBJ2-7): DVKVTQSSRYLVKRTGEKVFLECVQDMDHENMFWYRQDPGLGLRLIYFSYDVKMKEKGDIPEGYSVSREKKERFSLILESASTNQTSMYLCASSLVNSGSYEQYFGPGTRLTVT.

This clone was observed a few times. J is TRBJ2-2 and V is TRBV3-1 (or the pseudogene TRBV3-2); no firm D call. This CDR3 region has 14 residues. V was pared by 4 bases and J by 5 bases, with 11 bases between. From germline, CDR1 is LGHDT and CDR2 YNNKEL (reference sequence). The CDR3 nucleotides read TGTGCCAGCAGCCCCCGTAGAGAAACCGGGGAGCTGTTTTTT. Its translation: CASSPRRETGELFF.

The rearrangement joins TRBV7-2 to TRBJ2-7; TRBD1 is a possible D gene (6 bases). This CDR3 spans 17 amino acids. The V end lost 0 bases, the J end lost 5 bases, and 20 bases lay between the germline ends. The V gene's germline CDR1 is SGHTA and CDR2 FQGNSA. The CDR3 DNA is TGTGCCAGCAGCTTAGCCCCATCCCAGGGGAAAATCCACGAGCAGTACTTC. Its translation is CASSLAPSQGKIHEQYF.

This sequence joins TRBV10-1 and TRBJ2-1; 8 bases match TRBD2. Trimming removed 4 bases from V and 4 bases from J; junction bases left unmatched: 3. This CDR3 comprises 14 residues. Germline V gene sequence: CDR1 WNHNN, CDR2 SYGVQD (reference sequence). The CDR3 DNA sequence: TGCGCCAGCAGTGTTGCGGGGGGATACAATGAGCAGTTCTTC. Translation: CASSVAGGYNEQFF.

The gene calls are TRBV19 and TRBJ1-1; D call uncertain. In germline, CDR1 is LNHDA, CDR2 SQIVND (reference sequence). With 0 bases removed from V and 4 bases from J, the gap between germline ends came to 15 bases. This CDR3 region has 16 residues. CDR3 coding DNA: TGTGCCAGTAGTATAGATCACGGCGTAGGGAGCACTGAAGCTTTCTTT. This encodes CASSIDHGVGSTEAFF.

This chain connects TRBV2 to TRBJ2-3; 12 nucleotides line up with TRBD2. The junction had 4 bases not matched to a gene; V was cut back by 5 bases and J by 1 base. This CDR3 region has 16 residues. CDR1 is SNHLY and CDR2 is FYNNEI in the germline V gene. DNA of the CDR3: TGTGCCAGCAGTTCCTCTAGCGGGGGGGGCACAGATACGCAGTATTTT. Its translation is CASSSSSGGGTDTQYF. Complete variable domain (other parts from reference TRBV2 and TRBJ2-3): EPEVTQTPSHQVTQMGQEVILRCVPISNHLYFYWYRQILGQKVEFLVSFYNNEISEKSEIFDDQFSVERPDGSNFTLKIRSTKLEDSAMYFCASSSSSGGGTDTQYFGPGTRLTVL.

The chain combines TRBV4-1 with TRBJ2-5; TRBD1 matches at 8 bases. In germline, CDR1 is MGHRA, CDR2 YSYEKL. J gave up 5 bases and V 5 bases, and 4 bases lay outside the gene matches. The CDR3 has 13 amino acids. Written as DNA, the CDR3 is TGCGCCAGCAGCGTACAGGGGGAGGAGACCCAGTACTTC. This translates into CASSVQGEETQYF.

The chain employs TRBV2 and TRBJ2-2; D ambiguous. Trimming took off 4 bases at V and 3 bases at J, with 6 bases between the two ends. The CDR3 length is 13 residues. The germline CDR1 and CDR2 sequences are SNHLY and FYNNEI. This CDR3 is CASSVIDTGELFF. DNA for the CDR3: TGTGCCAGCAGTGTTATCGACACCGGGGAGCTGTTTTTT.

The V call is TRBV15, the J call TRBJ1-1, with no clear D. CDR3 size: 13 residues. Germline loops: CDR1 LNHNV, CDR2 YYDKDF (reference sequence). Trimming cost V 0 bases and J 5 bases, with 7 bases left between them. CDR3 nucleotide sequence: TGTGCCACCAGCAGAGAAGGGAGAACTGAAGCTTTCTTT. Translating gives CATSREGRTEAFF.

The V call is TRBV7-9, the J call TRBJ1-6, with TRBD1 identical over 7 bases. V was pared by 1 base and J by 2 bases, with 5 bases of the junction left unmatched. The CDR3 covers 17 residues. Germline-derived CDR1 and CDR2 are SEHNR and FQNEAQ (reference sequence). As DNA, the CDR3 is TGTGCCAGCAGCTTAGGGGGCAGGGGGACCTATAATTCACCCCTCCACTTT. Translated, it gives CASSLGGRGTYNSPLHF.

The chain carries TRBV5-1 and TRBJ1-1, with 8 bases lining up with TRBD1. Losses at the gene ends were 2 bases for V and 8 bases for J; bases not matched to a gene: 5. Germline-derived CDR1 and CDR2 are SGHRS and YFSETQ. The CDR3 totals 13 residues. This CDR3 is CASSLGQGVEAFF. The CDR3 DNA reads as TGCGCCAGCAGCTTAGGACAGGGCGTAGAAGCTTTCTTT.

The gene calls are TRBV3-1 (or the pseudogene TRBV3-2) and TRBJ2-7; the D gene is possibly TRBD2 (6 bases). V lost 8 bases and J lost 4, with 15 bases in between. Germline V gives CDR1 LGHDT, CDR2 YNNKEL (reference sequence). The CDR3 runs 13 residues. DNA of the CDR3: TGTGCCAGCTCGACCCTTAGCGGTTACGAGCAGTACTTC. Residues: CASSTLSGYEQYF.

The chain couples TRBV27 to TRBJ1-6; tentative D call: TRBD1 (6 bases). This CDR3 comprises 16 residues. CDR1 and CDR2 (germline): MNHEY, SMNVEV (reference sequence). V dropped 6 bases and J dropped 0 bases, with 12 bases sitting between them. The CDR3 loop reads CASRRQESSYNSPLHF. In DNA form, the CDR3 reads TGTGCCAGCAGAAGACAGGAGAGCTCCTATAATTCACCCCTCCACTTT.

CDR3 sequence reads: CASSPSDSRSTEAFF. The CDR3 bases are TGTGCCAGCAGCCCCTCCGACAGCCGGAGCACTGAAGCTTTCTTT. J is TRBJ1-1 and V is TRBV7-8; D possibly corresponds to TRBD1 (5 bases). V was clipped by 5 bases and J by 4 bases, with 17 bases between them. Germline values: CDR1 SGHVS, CDR2 FQNEAQ. This CDR3 has 15 residues.